This T cell receptor beta chain emerged from a study of blood T cell repertoires in COVID-19 (TCRdb year 2020). With respect to the entire study: Samples from collaborators originated in the United States, Italy and Spain and spanned both the acute and convalescent phases of COVID-19. The prospective study material was composed of cDNA or gDNA derived from T cells, B-cell-depleted T cells, or PBMCs. Deeply sampled blood TCRbeta repertoires from subjects exposed to, actively infected with, or recovered from COVID-19 were included in the dataset. A freely available public database, intended as a resource for researchers studying the immune response to SARS-CoV-2, is where the repertoires were released. The samples were drawn from the first 160 participants of the ongoing ImmuneRACE study and from 950 to 1,500 subjects provided by 6 global collaborators. Sample metadata almost always included a de-identified subject ID, COVID-19 status, age in years and sex. Where available, HLA class I and class II types were taken from metadata supplied by the sample provider and were not determined by assay-based typing. The investigation overall reported the following: The quantity of clinical and demographic metadata differed by source and by participant and was supplied without curation.

From the cysteine up to the phenylalanine, the CDR3 has a length of 16 residues. Of all the DNA, just the CDR3 is kept, 48 bases in frame from base 1. V is pruned by 6 bases and J by 1 base, leaving 4 bases of the junction without a gene match. From a lookup of the germline V gene, CDR1 and CDR2 are SGHTA and FQGNSA. Comment on this clone: Its antigen is unknown. Base qualities are missing; no much larger clone stands one base away.

TCRbeta CDR3 regions were amplified from genomic DNA using the immunoSEQ Assay, a bias-controlled multiplex PCR. The authors processed their data as follows. The number of nucleated cells in each sample was estimated by amplification of reference gene primers within the assay. To quantify the absolute abundance of each unique TCRbeta CDR3 rearrangement, sequence reads were collapsed and filtered. For each sample, productive Simpson clonality was calculated by taking the square root of Simpson's diversity index across productive rearrangements. TCRdb stores this immuneACCESS table with in-frame sequences only. Part of the clones is absent; in the studies checked, under half of the shortfall reflects unresolved V genes, and no reason is known for the rest. V and J calls and clone size are as listed in that table; D and trimming were resolved from the DNA. Counted in this sample were about 120,000 clones; 82% of them appeared once. 9.5% to 13% of the sample belongs to the ten largest clones.

Each collaborating institution followed its own protocols to collect whole blood in K2EDTA tubes. For TCRbeta analysis, collaborators shipped samples in one of three forms: frozen whole blood, isolated PBMCs, or DNA extracted from either of those sample types. This TCR derives from a human donor in a cohort sampled during active COVID-19. The V and J genes are TRBV7-2 and TRBJ2-2, with 11 bases matching TRBD2. Material: peripheral blood. DNA sequence: TGTGCCAGCAGGGGCCTAGCGGGGGGGAACACCGGGGAGCTGTTTTTT. Translated, it reads CASRGLAGGNTGELFF. The full variable domain, with segments outside the CDR3 supplied by the reference TRBV7-2 and TRBJ2-2 proteins, appears as GAGVSQSPSNKVTEKGKDVELRCDPISGHTALYWYRQSLGQGLEFLIYFQGNSAPDKSGLPSDRFSAERTGGSVSTLTIQRTQQEDSAVYLCASRGLAGGNTGELFFGEGSRLTVL.